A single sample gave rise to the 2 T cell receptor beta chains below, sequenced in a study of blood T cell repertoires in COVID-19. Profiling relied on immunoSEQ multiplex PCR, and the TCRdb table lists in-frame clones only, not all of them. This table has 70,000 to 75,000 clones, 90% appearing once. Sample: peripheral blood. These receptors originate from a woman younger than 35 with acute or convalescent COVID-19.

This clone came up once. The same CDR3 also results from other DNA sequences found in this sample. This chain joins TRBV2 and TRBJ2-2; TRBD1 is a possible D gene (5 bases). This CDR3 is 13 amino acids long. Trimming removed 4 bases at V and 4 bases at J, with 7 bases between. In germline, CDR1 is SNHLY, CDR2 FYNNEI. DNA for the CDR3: TGTGCCAGCAGTGTAAGGGGCACCGGGGAGCTGTTTTTT. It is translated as CASSVRGTGELFF.

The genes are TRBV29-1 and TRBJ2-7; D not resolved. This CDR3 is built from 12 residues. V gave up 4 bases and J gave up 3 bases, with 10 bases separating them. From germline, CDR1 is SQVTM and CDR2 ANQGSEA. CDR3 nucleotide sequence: TGCAGCGTTGCTGACGGGTACTACGAGCAGTACTTC. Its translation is CSVADGYYEQYF.